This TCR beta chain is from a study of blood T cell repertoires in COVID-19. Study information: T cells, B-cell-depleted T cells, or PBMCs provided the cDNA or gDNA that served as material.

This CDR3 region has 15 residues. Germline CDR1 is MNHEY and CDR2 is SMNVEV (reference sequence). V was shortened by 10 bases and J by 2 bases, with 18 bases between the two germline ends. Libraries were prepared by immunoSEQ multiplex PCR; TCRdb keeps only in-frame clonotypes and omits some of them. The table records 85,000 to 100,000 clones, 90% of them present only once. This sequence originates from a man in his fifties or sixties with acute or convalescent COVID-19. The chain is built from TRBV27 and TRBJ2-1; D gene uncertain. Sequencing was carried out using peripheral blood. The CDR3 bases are TGTGCCACCAAAACCAACGGGTACGCCTACAATGAGCAGTTCTTC. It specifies CATKTNGYAYNEQFF.